This T cell receptor beta chain was obtained from a study of T cells after yellow fever vaccination. TCRdb re-derived calls from the 5' RACE reads in MiXCR, one entry per CDR3 protein. The data hold hundreds of thousands of distinct CDR3 sequences, with 8.7% observed a single time. This clonotype came up a few times. Germline V gene sequence: CDR1 SGHRS, CDR2 YFSETQ. The CDR3 contains 16 residues. Trimming took 4 bases from V and 8 from J; bases not matched to a gene: 15. The rearrangement links TRBV5-1 to TRBJ2-1, with 7 bases fitting TRBD2. The sequencing used PBMCs, collected on the day of the first yellow fever vaccination. The TCR sequence derives from a man aged 18 to 29 who received the YFV17D yellow fever vaccine. The CDR3 loop reads CASSPRERGSTDEQFF. CDR3 coding DNA: TGCGCCAGCAGCCCGAGGGAGCGGGGCAGCACGGATGAGCAGTTCTTC. Looking up the rest from reference TRBV5-1 and TRBJ2-1 gives the full variable domain: KAGVTQTPRYLIKTRGQQVTLSCSPISGHRSVSWYQQTPGQGLQFLFEYFSETQRNKGNFPGRFSGRQFSNSRSEMNVSTLELGDSALYLCASSPRERGSTDEQFFGPGTRLTVL.